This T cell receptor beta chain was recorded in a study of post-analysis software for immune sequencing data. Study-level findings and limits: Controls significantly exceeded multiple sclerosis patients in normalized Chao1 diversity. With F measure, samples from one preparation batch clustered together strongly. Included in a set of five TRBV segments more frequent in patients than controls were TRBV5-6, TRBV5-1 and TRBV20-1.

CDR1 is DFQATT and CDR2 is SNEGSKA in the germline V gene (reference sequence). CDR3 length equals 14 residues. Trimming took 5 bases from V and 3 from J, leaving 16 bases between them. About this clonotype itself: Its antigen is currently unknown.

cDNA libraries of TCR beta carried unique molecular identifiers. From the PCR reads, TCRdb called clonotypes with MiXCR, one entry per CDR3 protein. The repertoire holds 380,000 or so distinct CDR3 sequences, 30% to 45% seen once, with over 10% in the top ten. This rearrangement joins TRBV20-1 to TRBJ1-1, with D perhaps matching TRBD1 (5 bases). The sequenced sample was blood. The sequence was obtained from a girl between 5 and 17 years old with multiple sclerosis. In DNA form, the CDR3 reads TGCAGTGCTCGTCCAGGGTCTATGGACACTGAAGCTTTCTTT. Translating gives CSARPGSMDTEAFF.